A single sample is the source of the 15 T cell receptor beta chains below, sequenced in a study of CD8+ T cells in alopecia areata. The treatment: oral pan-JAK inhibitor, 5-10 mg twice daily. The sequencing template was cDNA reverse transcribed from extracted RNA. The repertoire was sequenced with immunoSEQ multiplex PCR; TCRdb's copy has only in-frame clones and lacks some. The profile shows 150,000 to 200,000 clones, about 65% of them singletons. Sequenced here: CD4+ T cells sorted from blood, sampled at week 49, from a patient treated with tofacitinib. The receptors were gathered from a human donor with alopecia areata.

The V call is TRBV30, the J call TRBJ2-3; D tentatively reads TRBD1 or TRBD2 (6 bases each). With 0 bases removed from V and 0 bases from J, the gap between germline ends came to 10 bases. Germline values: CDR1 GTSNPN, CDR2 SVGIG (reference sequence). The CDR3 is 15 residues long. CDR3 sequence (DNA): TGTGCCTGGAGTGTGGGGGGCCCTAGCACAGATACGCAGTATTTT. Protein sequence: CAWSVGGPSTDTQYF.

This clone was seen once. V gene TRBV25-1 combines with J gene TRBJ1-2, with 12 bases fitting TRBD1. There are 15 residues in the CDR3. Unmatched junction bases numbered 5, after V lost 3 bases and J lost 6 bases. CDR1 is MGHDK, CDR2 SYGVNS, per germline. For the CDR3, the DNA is TGTGCCAGCAGTGAGGGACAGGGGGCTAGAAATGGCTACACCTTC. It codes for CASSEGQGARNGYTF.

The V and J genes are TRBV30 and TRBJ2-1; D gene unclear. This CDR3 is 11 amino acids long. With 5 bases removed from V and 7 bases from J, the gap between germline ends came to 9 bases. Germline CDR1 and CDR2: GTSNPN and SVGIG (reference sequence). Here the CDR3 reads CAWQARNEQFF. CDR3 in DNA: TGTGCCTGGCAGGCCCGTAATGAGCAGTTCTTC.

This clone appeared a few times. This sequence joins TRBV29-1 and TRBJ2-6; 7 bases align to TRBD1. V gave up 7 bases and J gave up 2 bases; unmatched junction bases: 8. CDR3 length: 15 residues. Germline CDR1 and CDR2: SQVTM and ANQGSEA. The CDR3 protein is CSATDRVAGANVLTF. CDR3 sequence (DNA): TGCAGCGCCACAGACAGGGTTGCTGGGGCCAACGTCCTGACTTTC. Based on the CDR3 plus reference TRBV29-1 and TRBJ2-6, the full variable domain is SAVISQKPSRDICQRGTSLTIQCQVDSQVTMMFWYRQQPGQSLTLIATANQGSEATYESGFVIDKFPISRPNLTFSTLTVSNMSPEDSSIYLCSATDRVAGANVLTFGAGSRLTVL.

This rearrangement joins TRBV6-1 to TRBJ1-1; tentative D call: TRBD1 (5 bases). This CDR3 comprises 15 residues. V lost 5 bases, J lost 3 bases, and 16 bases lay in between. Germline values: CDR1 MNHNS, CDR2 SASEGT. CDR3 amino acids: CASSHMGGPHTEAFF. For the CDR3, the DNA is TGTGCCAGCAGTCACATGGGGGGTCCCCACACTGAAGCTTTCTTT.

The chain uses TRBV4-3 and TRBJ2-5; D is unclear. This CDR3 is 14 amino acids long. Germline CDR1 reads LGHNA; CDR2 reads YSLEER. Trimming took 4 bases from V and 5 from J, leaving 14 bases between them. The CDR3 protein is CASSPEANLETQYF. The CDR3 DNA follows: TGCGCCAGCAGCCCCGAAGCGAACTTGGAGACCCAGTACTTC.

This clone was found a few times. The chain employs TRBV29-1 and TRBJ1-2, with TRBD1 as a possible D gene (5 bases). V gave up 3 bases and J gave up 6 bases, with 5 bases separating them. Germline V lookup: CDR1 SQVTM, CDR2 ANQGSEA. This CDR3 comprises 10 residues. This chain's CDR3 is CSVDRDGYTF. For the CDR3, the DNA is TGCAGCGTTGACAGGGATGGCTACACCTTC. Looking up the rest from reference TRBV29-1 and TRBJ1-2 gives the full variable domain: SAVISQKPSRDICQRGTSLTIQCQVDSQVTMMFWYRQQPGQSLTLIATANQGSEATYESGFVIDKFPISRPNLTFSTLTVSNMSPEDSSIYLCSVDRDGYTFGSGTRLTVV.

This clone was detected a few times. CDR3 bases: TGTGCCAGCAGTTATAGGCAAAATAATGAAAAACTGTTTTTT. It translates to CASSYRQNNEKLFF. The rearrangement joins TRBV6-6 to TRBJ1-4, with D unresolved. In germline, CDR1 is MNHNY, CDR2 SVGAGI (reference sequence). Trimming removed 3 bases at V and 4 bases at J, with 9 bases between. The CDR3 has 14 residues.

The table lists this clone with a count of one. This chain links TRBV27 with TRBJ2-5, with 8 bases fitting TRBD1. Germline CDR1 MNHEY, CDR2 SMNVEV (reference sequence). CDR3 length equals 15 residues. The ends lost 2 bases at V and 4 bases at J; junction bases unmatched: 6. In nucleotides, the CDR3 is TGTGCCAGCAGTTTAGACAGGGGTAACGGAGAGACCCAGTACTTC. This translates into CASSLDRGNGETQYF.

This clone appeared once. CDR3 amino acids: CASSVTGTGEKLFF. DNA for the CDR3: TGTGCCAGCAGCGTGACCGGGACCGGTGAAAAACTGTTTTTT. The rearrangement joins TRBV9 to TRBJ1-4, with D perhaps matching TRBD1 (5 bases). Germline CDR1 is SGDLS and CDR2 is YYNGEE. The CDR3 totals 14 residues. Trimming left V 2 bases short and J 7 bases short, with 12 bases between.

For the CDR3, the DNA is TGTGCCAGCAGCTGGAACCCCGGGACAGGGGCATCTAATACGCAGTATTTT. It translates to CASSWNPGTGASNTQYF. The chain uses TRBV5-4 and TRBJ2-3, with TRBD1 matching over 10 bases. After removal of 3 bases from V and 7 bases from J, the junction contained 14 bases not matched to a gene. The germline CDR1 and CDR2 sequences are SGHNT and YYREEE (reference sequence). The CDR3 totals 17 residues.

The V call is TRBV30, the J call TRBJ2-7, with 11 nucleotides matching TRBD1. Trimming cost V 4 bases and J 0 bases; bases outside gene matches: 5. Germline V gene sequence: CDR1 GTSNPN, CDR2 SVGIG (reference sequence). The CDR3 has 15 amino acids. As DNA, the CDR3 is TGTGCCTGGACACGCGGGACAGGGGGCTCCTACGAGCAGTACTTC. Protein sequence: CAWTRGTGGSYEQYF.

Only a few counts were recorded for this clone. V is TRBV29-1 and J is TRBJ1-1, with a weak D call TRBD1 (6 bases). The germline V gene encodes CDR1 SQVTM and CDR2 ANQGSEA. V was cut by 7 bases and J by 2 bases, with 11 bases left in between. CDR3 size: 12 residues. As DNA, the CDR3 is TGCAGCGCAGGGGATTCCAACACTGAAGCTTTCTTT. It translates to CSAGDSNTEAFF.

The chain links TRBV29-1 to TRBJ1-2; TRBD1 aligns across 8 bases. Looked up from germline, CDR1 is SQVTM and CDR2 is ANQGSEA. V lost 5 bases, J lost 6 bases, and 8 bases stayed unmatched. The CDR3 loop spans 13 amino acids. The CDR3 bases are TGCAGCGTTTCCGGGGGACAGGCAGATGGCTACACCTTC. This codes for CSVSGGQADGYTF.

The CDR3 nucleotides are TGTGCCAGCAGTTTAAGGTTGCGCAGCGGGTCCGGTCCGGGCTACAATGAGCAGTTCTTC. Its protein is CASSLRLRSGSGPGYNEQFF. The V gene is TRBV27, the J gene TRBJ2-1; TRBD2 might be the D (6 bases). From germline, CDR1 is MNHEY and CDR2 SMNVEV (reference sequence). This CDR3 is 20 amino acids long. V dropped 2 bases and J dropped 3 bases, with 26 bases sitting between them.